The TCR beta chain under discussion was sequenced for a study of identical twins. This CDR3 spans 11 amino acids. CDR1 and CDR2 from the germline V gene are DFQATT and SNEGSKA (reference sequence). Trimming pared 4 bases from V and 7 bases from J, leaving 7 bases between. TCRdb ran MiXCR on the 5' RACE reads and lists one entry per CDR3 protein. Among 500,000 or so distinct CDR3 sequences listed, roughly an eighth were seen once. The same sample was also used in a study of yellow fever vaccine responses in identical twins.

The receptor was isolated from a young woman in good health. The gene calls are TRBV20-1 and TRBJ2-2; the D is unclear. The material sequenced was CD4+ T cells sorted from blood. CDR3 nucleotide sequence: TGCAGTGCTACCCTAGGCGGGGAGCTGTTTTTT. This translates into CSATLGGELFF.